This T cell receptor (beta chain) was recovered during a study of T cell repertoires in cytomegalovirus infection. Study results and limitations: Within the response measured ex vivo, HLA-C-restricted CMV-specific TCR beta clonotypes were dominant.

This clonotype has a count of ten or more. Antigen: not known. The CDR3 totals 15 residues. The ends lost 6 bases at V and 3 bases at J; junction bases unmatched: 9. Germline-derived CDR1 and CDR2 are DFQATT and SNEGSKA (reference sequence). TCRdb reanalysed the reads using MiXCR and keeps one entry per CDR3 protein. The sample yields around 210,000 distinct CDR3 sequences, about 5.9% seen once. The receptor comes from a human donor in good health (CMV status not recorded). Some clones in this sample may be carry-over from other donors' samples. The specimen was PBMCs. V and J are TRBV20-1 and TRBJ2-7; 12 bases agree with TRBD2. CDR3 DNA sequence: TGCAGTGCAATCCAACTAGCGGGGGGCCACTACGAGCAGTACTTC. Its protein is CSAIQLAGGHYEQYF.